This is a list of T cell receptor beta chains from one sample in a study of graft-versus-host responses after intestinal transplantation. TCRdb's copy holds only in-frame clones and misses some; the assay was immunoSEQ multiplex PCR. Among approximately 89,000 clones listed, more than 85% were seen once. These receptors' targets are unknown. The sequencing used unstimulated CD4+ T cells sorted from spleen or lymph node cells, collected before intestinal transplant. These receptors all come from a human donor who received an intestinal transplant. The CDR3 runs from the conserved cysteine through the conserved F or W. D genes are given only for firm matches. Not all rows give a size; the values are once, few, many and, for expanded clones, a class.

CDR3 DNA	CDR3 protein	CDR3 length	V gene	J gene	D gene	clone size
TGTGCCAGCAGTCCCCCCTTTCTTTCGGGATACAACTATGGCTACACCTTC	CASSPPFLSGYNYGYTF	17	TRBV28	TRBJ1-2	-	-
TGTGCCAGCAGCTCGGGGGCCGGACAGGCCACAGATACGCAGTATTTT	CASSSGAGQATDTQYF	16	TRBV11-3	TRBJ2-3	-	-
TGTGCCAGCAGTTACACAGGGTCCATCGAGCAGTACTTC	CASSYTGSIEQYF	13	TRBV6-5	TRBJ2-7	-	-
TGTGCCAGTAGTTCAGGGAGGTCAACCGGGTTTTACAATGAGCAGTTCTTC	CASSSGRSTGFYNEQFF	17	TRBV19	TRBJ2-1	-	-
TGTGCCAGCAACCTCGGAGCCAAAAACATTCAGTACTTC	CASNLGAKNIQYF	13	TRBV2	TRBJ2-4	-	-
TGTGCCAGCAGCCCCCGGACAGGAATCGGCACCGGGGAGCTGTTTTTT	CASSPRTGIGTGELFF	16	TRBV5-5	TRBJ2-2	TRBD1	-
TGTGCCAGTAGTCAGCGGGGGAAGCATTCCAATCAGCCCCAGCATTTT	CASSQRGKHSNQPQHF	16	TRBV19	TRBJ1-5	-	-
TGTGCCAGCAGCCAGATGGAAGAGACCCAGTACTTC	CASSQMEETQYF	12	TRBV11-2	TRBJ2-5	-	-
TGTGCCAGCAGCTTAGTGGGGGGGATTCAAGATACGCAGTATTTT	CASSLVGGIQDTQYF	15	TRBV7-8	TRBJ2-3	TRBD2	once
TGTGCCAGCAGCCCCACACCCTACAGGGGAGACGGCGAGCAGTACTTC	CASSPTPYRGDGEQYF	16	TRBV2	TRBJ2-7	TRBD1	-